This TCR beta chain was found in a study of blood T cell repertoires in COVID-19. Study context: From T cells, B-cell-depleted T cells, or PBMCs came the material, which was cDNA or gDNA.

V lost 0 bases and J 7 bases, leaving 13 bases between the germline ends. CDR1 and CDR2 (germline): MGHDK, SYGVNS. The CDR3 covers 15 residues. Authors' data handling: It was from reference gene primer amplification that nucleated cell counts were estimated. Clones were read by immunoSEQ multiplex PCR, and TCRdb kept only the in-frame ones, dropping some. Clonal size and the V and J genes are those of that table, whereas D and trimming came from the DNA. In the table there are about 98,000 clones, 70% to 90% of which are singletons. This receptor was identified in an older man with acute or convalescent COVID-19. This rearrangement joins TRBV25-1 to TRBJ2-1, with D possibly TRBD1 on 6 matching bases. The specimen was peripheral blood. The CDR3 coding sequence is TGTGCCAGCAGTGAATATTACACAGGGCGGAATGAGCAGTTCTTC. Its protein is CASSEYYTGRNEQFF.